This TCR beta chain was profiled in a study of cytomegalovirus exposure and HLA in healthy donors. Primers included in the PCR were 60 Vbeta and 13 Jbeta primers. TCRdb's table, derived via immunoSEQ multiplex PCR, lists solely in-frame clones and lacks some. Of 70,000 to 95,000 clones detected, approximately 56% appear once; the ten largest clones hold roughly 6%. The CDR3 is 14 residues long. Trimming removed 5 bases from V and 3 bases from J; junction bases left unmatched: 4. The germline CDR1 and CDR2 sequences are LNHDA and SQIVND (reference sequence). Sequencing input: PBMCs. This clonotype originated in a woman aged 25 to 39 in good health and CMV-seropositive. The V gene is TRBV19, the J gene TRBJ2-7; 10 bases are shared with TRBD2. DNA for the CDR3: TGTGCCAGTAGTCCCGGGACTAGCGTCTACGAGCAGTACTTC. Amino acid sequence: CASSPGTSVYEQYF.